Listed below are T cell receptor beta chains from one sample, sequenced in a study of cytomegalovirus exposure and HLA in healthy donors. This table comes from immunoSEQ multiplex PCR, and its TCRdb copy is limited to in-frame clones, with some not included. Found here are tens of thousands of clones, 82% of them singletons; the top ten hold 2.9%. Specimen: PBMCs. Receptor source: a man aged 50-60 years in good health and CMV-seronegative. Both conserved end residues are part of each CDR3. The order of the fields is D gene, J gene, V gene, clone size, CDR3 protein, CDR3 DNA. The D gene is left open where the match is weak. For some rows the clone size is stated as once, few or many, or as a class when expanded; others skip it.

>-|TRBJ1-1|TRBV6-1|few
CASITAMNTEAFF
TGTGCCAGCATAACAGCTATGAACACTGAAGCTTTCTTT
>TRBD1|TRBJ1-5|TRBV30|-
CAWDRGLDQPQHF
TGTGCCTGGGACAGGGGGCTCGATCAGCCCCAGCATTTT
>TRBD1|TRBJ1-5|TRBV15|-
CATSRFDRGSGQPQHF
TGTGCCACCAGCAGATTCGACAGGGGGTCTGGGCAGCCCCAGCATTTT
>TRBD1|TRBJ2-5|TRBV28|-
CASSLFVQGAEETQYF
TGTGCCAGCAGTTTATTCGTCCAGGGGGCTGAAGAGACCCAGTACTTC
>-|TRBJ1-1|TRBV18|few
CASSLDTNTEAFF
TGTGCCAGCTCTCTTGACACGAACACTGAAGCTTTCTTT
>-|TRBJ2-2|TRBV4-3|-
CASSQEMSGTGELFF
TGCGCCAGCAGCCAAGAGATGTCAGGTACTGGGGAGCTGTTTTTT
>TRBD2|TRBJ2-3|TRBV27|-
CASSHTPGLAAGDTQYF
TGTGCCAGCAGCCACACCCCGGGACTAGCGGCGGGGGATACGCAGTATTTT
>TRBD1|TRBJ2-5|TRBV9|-
CASSVAWTGTGETQYF
TGTGCCAGCAGCGTAGCATGGACAGGGACAGGAGAGACCCAGTACTTC
>-|TRBJ1-1|TRBV5-1|-
CASSLVPGNTEAFF
TGCGCCAGCAGCTTGGTGCCGGGGAACACTGAAGCTTTCTTT
>TRBD1|TRBJ2-7|TRBV6-5|once
CASTPGGGVVKQYF
TGTGCCAGCACCCCAGGGGGCGGGGTGGTAAAGCAGTACTTC
>TRBD1|TRBJ2-2|TRBV30|few
CAWSVGGTGSTGELFF
TGTGCCTGGAGTGTAGGGGGGACAGGGTCCACCGGGGAGCTGTTTTTT
>-|TRBJ1-5|TRBV6-5|-
CATGPTSGSNQPQHF
TGTGCTACAGGACCGACATCTGGTAGCAATCAGCCCCAGCATTTT
>TRBD1|TRBJ1-2|TRBV6-5|-
CASSYIRTGGNYGYTF
TGTGCCAGCAGTTACATTCGGACAGGGGGGAACTATGGCTACACCTTC
>-|TRBJ2-7|TRBV27|-
CASSVTSLGYEQYF
TGTGCCAGCAGCGTGACTAGTCTTGGCTACGAGCAGTACTTC
>TRBD1|TRBJ1-4|TRBV29-1|-
CSVVGTGVEKLFF
TGCAGCGTTGTGGGGACAGGGGTTGAAAAACTGTTTTTT
>TRBD1|TRBJ2-5|TRBV7-2|-
CASSRGDSWYQETQYF
TGTGCCAGCAGCCGTGGGGACAGTTGGTACCAAGAGACCCAGTACTTC
>-|TRBJ2-7|TRBV7-3|-
CASSLGPDTSYEQYF
TGTGCCAGCAGCTTAGGTCCAGATACCTCCTACGAGCAGTACTTC
>TRBD1|TRBJ2-7|TRBV29-1|-
CSVSRGGTYEQYF
TGCAGCGTATCCCGAGGGGGCACCTACGAGCAGTACTTC
>TRBD2|TRBJ2-5|TRBV7-3|-
CASSLSGGAVETQYF
TGTGCCAGCAGCTTGAGCGGGGGGGCCGTAGAGACCCAGTACTTC
>TRBD1|TRBJ1-2|TRBV19|-
CASSPQNDRAIYGYTF
TGTGCCAGTAGTCCCCAAAACGACAGGGCGATCTATGGCTACACCTTC
>TRBD1|TRBJ1-2|TRBV7-9|-
CASEGRTGANYGYTF
TGTGCCAGCGAAGGAAGGACAGGGGCTAACTATGGCTACACCTTC
>TRBD1|TRBJ2-1|TRBV28|once
CASSSGQFNEQFF
TGTGCCAGCAGTTCGGGACAGTTCAATGAGCAGTTCTTC
>TRBD1|TRBJ1-2|TRBV5-6|-
CASSLPGQSYGYTF
TGTGCCAGCAGCTTACCGGGACAGAGCTATGGCTACACCTTC
>-|TRBJ1-5|TRBV5-5|-
CASSLHGQESNQPQHF
TGTGCCAGCAGCTTGCACGGACAAGAAAGCAATCAGCCCCAGCATTTT
>-|TRBJ1-2|TRBV28|-
CASSSTLPGGYTF
TGTGCCAGCAGTTCGACACTCCCGGGGGGCTACACCTTC
>TRBD1|TRBJ1-1|TRBV13|-
CASSRTGVPEAFF
TGTGCCAGCAGCCGCACAGGGGTTCCTGAAGCTTTCTTT
>-|TRBJ1-1|TRBV21-1|-
CASSEQGKKNTEAFF
TGTGCCAGCAGCGAACAGGGGAAGAAAAACACTGAAGCTTTCTTT
>-|TRBJ1-2|TRBV4-3|-
CASSQDAGGLARYGYTF
TGCGCCAGCAGCCAGGATGCAGGAGGCCTCGCGCGCTATGGCTACACCTTC
>-|TRBJ1-1|TRBV5-6|-
CASSLGQEAFF
TGTGCCAGCAGCTTGGGTCAGGAAGCTTTCTTT
>TRBD1|TRBJ1-6|TRBV19|-
CASNRDRGRSPLHF
TGTGCCAGTAACCGGGACAGGGGGCGTTCACCCCTCCACTTT
>-|TRBJ1-2|TRBV5-6|-
CASSLTGDYGYTF
TGTGCCAGCAGCCTAACCGGAGATTATGGCTACACCTTC
>-|TRBJ1-1|TRBV6-6|-
CASSRDRMNTEAFF
TGTGCCAGCAGCCGCGACAGAATGAACACTGAAGCTTTCTTT
>-|TRBJ2-7|TRBV5-4|-
CASSLLGAREQYF
TGTGCCAGCAGCTTGTTGGGGGCTCGTGAGCAGTACTTC
>TRBD1|TRBJ2-5|TRBV18|-
CASSSTGAETQYF
TGTGCCAGCTCGTCTACAGGGGCGGAGACCCAGTACTTC
>-|TRBJ1-5|TRBV19|-
CASSMGGNQPQHF
TGTGCCAGTAGTATGGGAGGCAATCAGCCCCAGCATTTT
>TRBD2|TRBJ2-5|TRBV6-6|-
CASSYIAGPSQETQYF
TGTGCCAGCAGTTACATAGCGGGGCCCTCTCAAGAGACCCAGTACTTC
>-|TRBJ1-3|TRBV12-5|-
CASGLVTSDSGNTIYF
TGTGCTAGTGGTTTGGTAACGTCAGACTCTGGAAACACCATATATTTT
>TRBD2|TRBJ2-3|TRBV9|-
CASSVEPAGGDTDTQYF
TGTGCCAGCAGCGTAGAACCAGCGGGGGGGGACACAGATACGCAGTATTTT
>TRBD2|TRBJ2-7|TRBV14|-
CASSLRLAGAYEQYF
TGTGCCAGCAGCCTCCGACTAGCGGGGGCCTACGAGCAGTACTTC
>TRBD1|TRBJ2-5|TRBV14|-
CASSQVWGRGTGEETQYF
TGTGCCAGCAGCCAAGTTTGGGGCCGTGGGACAGGGGAAGAGACCCAGTACTTC
>TRBD1|TRBJ1-3|TRBV19|-
CASAGTGRPNSGNTIYF
TGTGCCAGTGCCGGGACAGGGAGGCCCAACTCTGGAAACACCATATATTTT
>-|TRBJ2-3|TRBV5-1|-
CASSLAGGASTDTQYF
TGCGCCAGCAGCTTGGCCGGCGGGGCTAGCACAGATACGCAGTATTTT
>-|TRBJ2-5|TRBV18|once
CASSPLGGQETQYF
TGTGCCAGCTCACCCTTGGGGGGCCAAGAGACCCAGTACTTC
>-|TRBJ1-2|TRBV27|-
CASSPPRQDFYGYTF
TGTGCCAGCAGTCCACCTCGACAGGATTTCTATGGCTACACCTTC
>-|TRBJ2-3|TRBV7-9|-
CASSPGLTSTDTQYF
TGTGCCAGCAGCCCTGGACTGACTAGCACAGATACGCAGTATTTT
>-|TRBJ2-2|TRBV6-5|-
CASSYTRGLSGELFF
TGTGCCAGCAGTTACACCCGGGGACTCAGCGGGGAGCTGTTTTTT
>-|TRBJ2-2|TRBV5-4|-
CASSQGEAGELFF
TGTGCCAGCAGTCAGGGGGAGGCCGGGGAGCTGTTTTTT
>-|TRBJ2-2|TRBV5-6|-
CASSLVVPGTGELFF
TGTGCCAGCAGCTTGGTTGTTCCCGGGACCGGGGAGCTGTTTTTT
>TRBD2|TRBJ2-7|TRBV13|-
CASSRGGSSYEQYF
TGTGCCAGCAGCCGCGGGGGTTCGAGCTACGAGCAGTACTTC
>TRBD1|TRBJ1-2|TRBV29-1|-
CSVQTGGEYGYTF
TGCAGCGTTCAGACAGGGGGCGAGTATGGCTACACCTTC
>-|TRBJ1-1|TRBV27|-
CATKDRPNTEAFF
TGTGCCACTAAAGACAGACCAAACACTGAAGCTTTCTTT
>TRBD2|TRBJ2-3|TRBV4-2|-
CASSQVAGQDTQYF
TGTGCCAGCAGCCAAGTAGCGGGGCAAGATACGCAGTATTTT